The clone carrying this T cell receptor beta chain showed up many times. This sample was included in a study of CD8+CD57+ T cells in acquired aplastic anemia. Study summary: CD4+ reads averaged about 11 million in healthy donors.

It was genomic DNA that served as the template for profiling TCR beta VDJ and CDR3. TCRdb processed the reads anew with MiXCR; each CDR3 protein has one entry. Seen here are about 220,000 distinct CDR3 sequences, around 32% observed once, and the top ten hold 0.95% to 1.3%. This TCR came from a human donor in good health, serving as a control. Sequenced input: sorted CD4+, CD8+, or CD8+CD57+ T cells (not recorded which) from PBMCs.

The CDR3 protein is CASSLGGTNYGYTF. The CDR3 DNA reads TGTGCCAGCAGCTTAGGCGGGACAAACTATGGCTACACCTTC. The rearrangement links TRBV7-2 to TRBJ1-2, with D possibly TRBD1 on 6 matching bases. The CDR3 is 14 amino acids. Germline V CDR1 and CDR2: SGHTA, FQGNSA. V lost 1 base and J lost 2, with 8 bases in between.